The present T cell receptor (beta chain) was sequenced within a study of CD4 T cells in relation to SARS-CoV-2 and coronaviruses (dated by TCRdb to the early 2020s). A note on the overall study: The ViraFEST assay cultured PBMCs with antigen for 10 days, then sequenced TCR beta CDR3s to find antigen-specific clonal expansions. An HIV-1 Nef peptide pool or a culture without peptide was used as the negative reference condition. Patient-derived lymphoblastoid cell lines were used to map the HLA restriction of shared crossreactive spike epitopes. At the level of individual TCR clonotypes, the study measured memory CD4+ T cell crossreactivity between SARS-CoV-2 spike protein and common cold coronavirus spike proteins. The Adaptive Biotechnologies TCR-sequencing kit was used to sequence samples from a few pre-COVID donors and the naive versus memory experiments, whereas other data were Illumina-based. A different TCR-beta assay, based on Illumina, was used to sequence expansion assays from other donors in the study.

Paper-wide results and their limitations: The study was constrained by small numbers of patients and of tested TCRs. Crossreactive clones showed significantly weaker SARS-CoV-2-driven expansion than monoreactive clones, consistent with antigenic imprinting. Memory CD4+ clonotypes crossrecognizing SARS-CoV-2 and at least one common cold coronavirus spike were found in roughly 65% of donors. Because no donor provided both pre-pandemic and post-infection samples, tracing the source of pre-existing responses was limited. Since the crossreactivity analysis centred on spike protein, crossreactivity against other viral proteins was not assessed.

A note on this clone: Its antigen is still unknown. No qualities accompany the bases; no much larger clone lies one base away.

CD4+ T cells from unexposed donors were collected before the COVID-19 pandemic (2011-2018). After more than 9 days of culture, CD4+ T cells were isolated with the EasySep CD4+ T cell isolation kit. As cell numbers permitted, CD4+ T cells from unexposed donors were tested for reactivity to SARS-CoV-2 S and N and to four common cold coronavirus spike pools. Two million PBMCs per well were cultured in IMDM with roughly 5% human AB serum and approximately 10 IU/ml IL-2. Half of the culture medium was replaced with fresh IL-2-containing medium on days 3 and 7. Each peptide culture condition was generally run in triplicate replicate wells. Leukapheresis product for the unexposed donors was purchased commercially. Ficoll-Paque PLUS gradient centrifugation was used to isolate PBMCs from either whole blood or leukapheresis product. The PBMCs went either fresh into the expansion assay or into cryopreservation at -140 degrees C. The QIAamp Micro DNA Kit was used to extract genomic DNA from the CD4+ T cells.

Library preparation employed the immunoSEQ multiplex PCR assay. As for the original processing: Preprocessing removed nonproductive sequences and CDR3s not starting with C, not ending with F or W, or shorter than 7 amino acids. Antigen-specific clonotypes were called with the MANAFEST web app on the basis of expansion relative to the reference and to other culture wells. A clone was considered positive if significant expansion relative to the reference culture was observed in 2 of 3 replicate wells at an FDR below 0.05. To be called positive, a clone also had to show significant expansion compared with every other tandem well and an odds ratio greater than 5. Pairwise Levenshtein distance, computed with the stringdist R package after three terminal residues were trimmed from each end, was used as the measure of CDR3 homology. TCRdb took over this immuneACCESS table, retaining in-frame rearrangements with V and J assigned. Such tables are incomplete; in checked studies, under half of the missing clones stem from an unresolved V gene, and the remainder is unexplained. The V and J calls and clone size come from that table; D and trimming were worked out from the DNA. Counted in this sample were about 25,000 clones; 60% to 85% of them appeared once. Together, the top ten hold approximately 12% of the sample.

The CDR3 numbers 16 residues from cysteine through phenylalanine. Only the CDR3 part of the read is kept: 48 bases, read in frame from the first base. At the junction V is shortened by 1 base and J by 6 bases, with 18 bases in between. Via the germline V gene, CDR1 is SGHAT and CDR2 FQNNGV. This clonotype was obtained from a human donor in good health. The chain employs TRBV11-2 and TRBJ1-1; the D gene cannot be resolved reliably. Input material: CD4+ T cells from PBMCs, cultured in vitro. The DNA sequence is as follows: TGTGCCAGCAGCTTAGGTGGCGGGAGAGGACGCCCTGAAGCTTTCTTT. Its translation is CASSLGGGRGRPEAFF. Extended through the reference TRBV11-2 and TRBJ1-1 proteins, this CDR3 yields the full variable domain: EAGVAQSPRYKIIEKRQSVAFWCNPISGHATLYWYQQILGQGPKLLIQFQNNGVVDDSQLPKDRFSAERLKGVDSTLKIQPAKLEDSAVYLCASSLGGGRGRPEAFFGQGTRLTVV.